This TCR beta chain came from a study of technical replicates of blood from a few donors. J was trimmed by 5 bases and V by 8 bases; bases with no gene match: 6. This CDR3 has 13 residues. Germline V gene lookup returns CDR1 SGHTS and CDR2 YDEGEE. Sequencing was performed with immunoSEQ multiplex PCR; in TCRdb, only in-frame clones are kept and a portion is missing. This sample has around 53,000 clones, with roughly 84% found just once. Sequencing input: PBMCs. The receptor was derived from a human donor in good health. Some clones in this sample may be carry-over from other donors' samples. This chain links TRBV5-8 with TRBJ2-5, with 10 positions matching TRBD1. The CDR3 region is CASRDRGRETQYF. The CDR3 DNA reads TGTGCCAGTAGAGACAGGGGGCGGGAGACCCAGTACTTC.